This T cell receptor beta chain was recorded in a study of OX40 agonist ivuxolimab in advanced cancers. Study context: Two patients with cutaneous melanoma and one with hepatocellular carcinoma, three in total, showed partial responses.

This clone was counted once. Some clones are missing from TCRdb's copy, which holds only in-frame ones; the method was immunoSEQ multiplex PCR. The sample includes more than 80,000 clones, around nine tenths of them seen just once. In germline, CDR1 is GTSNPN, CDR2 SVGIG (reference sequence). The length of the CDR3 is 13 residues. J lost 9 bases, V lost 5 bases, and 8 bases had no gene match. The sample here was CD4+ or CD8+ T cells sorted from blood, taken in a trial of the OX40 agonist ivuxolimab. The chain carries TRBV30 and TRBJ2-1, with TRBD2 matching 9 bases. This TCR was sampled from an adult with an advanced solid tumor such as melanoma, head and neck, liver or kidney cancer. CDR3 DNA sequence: TGTGCCTGGGGTGGACTAGCGAGGGGTGAGCAGTTCTTC. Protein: CAWGGLARGEQFF.